The subject of this entry is one TCR beta chain. Its antigen is undetermined. Some clones are missing from TCRdb's copy, which holds only in-frame ones; the method was immunoSEQ multiplex PCR. The sample consists of tens of thousands of clones, 80% to 90% of them appearing once. The data were taken from a study of OX40 agonist ivuxolimab in advanced cancers. Overall study: Given to patients was ivuxolimab, an agonistic anti-OX40 (CD134) antibody. Patients treated during dose escalation were battling hepatocellular carcinoma, melanoma, renal cell or head and neck cancer. One hepatocellular carcinoma and a couple of cutaneous melanoma patients partially responded.

Study results and caveats: Relative to CD4+, CD8+ T cells held more expanded clones on average.

Per the germline V gene, CDR1 is MRHNA and CDR2 is SNTAGT. With 5 bases clipped from V and 6 bases from J, the junction kept 6 bases outside the gene matches. The CDR3 spans 14 residues. Material: CD4+ or CD8+ T cells sorted from blood, obtained in a trial of the OX40 agonist ivuxolimab. The receptor was isolated from an adult with an advanced solid tumor such as melanoma, head and neck, liver or kidney cancer. The rearrangement links TRBV6-4 to TRBJ2-3, with TRBD1 identical over 9 bases. CDR3 in DNA: TGTGCCAGCAGTCTGACAGGGGGGTTTGATACGCAGTATTTT. This encodes CASSLTGGFDTQYF.